This T cell receptor (beta chain) was found in a study of control samples from healthy donors and cancer patients. Sequenced by immunoSEQ multiplex PCR; TCRdb stores in-frame clones only, minus some. The sample gives approximately 100,000 clones, about 83% of which show up once; over 2% is in the top ten. V lost 1 base and J lost 10, with 11 bases in between. Germline lookup yields CDR1 SGHDT and CDR2 YYEEEE. The CDR3 is 12 amino acids. The sequence came from a woman aged 40 to 50 in good health. Input material: blood. The chain uses TRBV5-6 and TRBJ1-2; D is undetermined. CDR3 region: CASSLWQADYTF. The CDR3 coding sequence is TGTGCCAGCAGCTTGTGGCAAGCGGACTACACCTTC.